Listed below are T cell receptor beta chains from one sample, sequenced in a study of beta chain features in type 1 diabetes. Repertoires were generated with immunoSEQ multiplex PCR, while TCRdb's copy carries only in-frame clones and drops some. The sample has under 350,000 clones, 8% seen once. Sequenced sample: central memory CD4+ T cells from blood. Receptors originate from a woman in her late teens or twenties in good health. CDR3s include the opening cysteine and the closing phenylalanine or tryptophan. D genes are given only for firm matches. The listing skips clone size in some rows; elsewhere it reads once, few, many or a size class.

D gene,J gene,clone size,V gene,CDR3 protein,CDR3 DNA
-,TRBJ2-6,few,TRBV5-1,CASSLRSLSSGANVLTF,TGCGCCAGCAGCTTGCGGTCCCTAAGCTCTGGGGCCAACGTCCTGACTTTC
-,TRBJ1-2,few,TRBV29-1,CSVESSQGAYGYTF,TGCAGCGTTGAATCGAGTCAGGGTGCCTATGGCTACACCTTC
TRBD1,TRBJ2-3,-,TRBV7-2,CASSSFTGGDTQYF,TGTGCCAGCAGCTCATTTACAGGGGGAGATACGCAGTATTTT
-,TRBJ2-7,few,TRBV6-6,CASIRGEGSKYEQYF,TGTGCCAGCATCAGGGGTGAGGGTAGTAAGTACGAGCAGTACTTC
TRBD2,TRBJ2-3,-,TRBV5-4,CASTRGDYGTDTQYF,TGTGCCAGCACCCGGGGGGACTACGGCACAGATACGCAGTATTTT
-,TRBJ2-3,-,TRBV7-9,CASSLEATDTQYF,TGTGCCAGCAGCTTAGAGGCAACAGATACGCAGTATTTT
-,TRBJ2-5,many,TRBV7-2,CASSPRTAWQETQYF,TGTGCCAGCAGCCCCCGGACAGCTTGGCAGGAGACCCAGTACTTC
-,TRBJ2-5,few,TRBV28,CASRAGSPTQYF,TGTGCCAGCAGAGCAGGGTCGCCGACCCAGTACTTC
-,TRBJ2-3,few,TRBV29-1,CSVGSTDTQYF,TGCAGCGTTGGCAGCACAGATACGCAGTATTTT
TRBD1,TRBJ2-3,few,TRBV18,CASSPRGTGGDLGTDTQYF,TGTGCCAGCTCACCGAGGGGGACAGGGGGCGACTTGGGCACAGATACGCAGTATTTT
-,TRBJ2-1,-,TRBV9,CASSVGAGPVGYEQFF,TGTGCCAGCAGCGTGGGTGCTGGCCCTGTTGGGTATGAGCAGTTCTTC
-,TRBJ2-5,-,TRBV28,CASSLTTLGETQYF,TGTGCCAGCAGTTTGACGACGTTGGGGGAGACCCAGTACTTC
-,TRBJ2-5,few,TRBV11-2,CASSPSGGGETQYF,TGTGCCAGCAGCCCATCGGGGGGCGGAGAGACCCAGTACTTC
-,TRBJ2-3,-,TRBV29-1,CSVSRTRGMDTQYF,TGCAGCGTTTCTCGGACAAGGGGGATGGATACGCAGTATTTT
-,TRBJ2-7,-,TRBV27,CASRSNTYEQYF,TGTGCCAGCAGGTCGAATACCTACGAGCAGTACTTC
-,TRBJ2-1,-,TRBV14,CASSQVRYNEQFF,TGTGCCAGCAGCCAAGTTCGTTACAATGAGCAGTTCTTC
-,TRBJ1-5,few,TRBV7-9,CASRRGSNQPQHF,TGTGCCAGCCGTAGAGGTAGCAATCAGCCCCAGCATTTT
-,TRBJ1-2,-,TRBV7-9,CASSLVGTVNYGYTF,TGTGCCAGCAGCTTAGTGGGGACCGTGAACTATGGCTACACCTTC
TRBD1,TRBJ1-4,-,TRBV19,CASSMRQGEGKLFF,TGTGCCAGTAGTATGAGACAGGGGGAAGGAAAACTGTTTTTT
-,TRBJ2-5,many,TRBV14,CASSQDSSLGGRKTQYF,TGTGCCAGCAGCCAAGATTCTTCCTTAGGAGGGAGGAAGACCCAGTACTTC
-,TRBJ2-7,-,TRBV25-1,CASSDQFEQYF,TGTGCCAGCAGTGACCAGTTCGAGCAGTACTTC
-,TRBJ1-5,-,TRBV7-2,CASSVSDGDLAPQHF,TGTGCCAGCAGCGTATCGGATGGGGACCTTGCGCCCCAGCATTTT
-,TRBJ2-7,-,TRBV6-6,CASSYKLAFSSYEQYF,TGTGCCAGCAGTTACAAGCTAGCGTTTAGCTCCTACGAGCAGTACTTC
TRBD2,TRBJ2-1,many,TRBV28,CASSDLAGGLNEQFF,TGTGCCAGCAGCGATCTAGCGGGAGGGCTTAATGAGCAGTTCTTC
-,TRBJ1-1,few,TRBV6-9,CASSQSAPGSGKGDPEAFF,TGTGCCAGCAGCCAAAGTGCGCCGGGATCCGGGAAGGGGGACCCTGAAGCTTTCTTT
-,TRBJ1-5,-,TRBV7-9,CASSLDGSLRLQHF,TGTGCCAGCAGCTTAGATGGCAGCCTTCGTCTCCAGCATTTT
-,TRBJ2-5,few,TRBV29-1,CSVVPQGRETQYF,TGCAGCGTTGTCCCACAGGGTAGGGAGACCCAGTACTTC
-,TRBJ1-5,few,TRBV28,CASSWYQQPQHF,TGTGCCAGCAGTTGGTATCAACAGCCCCAGCATTTT
TRBD1,TRBJ1-2,few,TRBV28,CASLQGGQNYGYTF,TGTGCCAGCCTACAGGGGGGACAGAACTATGGCTACACCTTC
TRBD2,TRBJ2-1,-,TRBV7-2,CASSFSGNPSNEQFF,TGTGCCAGCAGCTTTAGCGGGAACCCGTCCAATGAGCAGTTCTTC
-,TRBJ2-1,many,TRBV7-2,CASSPALYNEQFF,TGTGCCAGCAGCCCTGCCCTCTACAATGAGCAGTTCTTC
-,TRBJ2-2,few,TRBV5-4,CASSLPTPNTGELFF,TGTGCCAGCAGCTTACCCACCCCGAACACCGGGGAGCTGTTTTTT
-,TRBJ2-1,-,TRBV7-9,CASSLAQGRTYNEQFF,TGTGCCAGCAGCTTAGCGCAGGGGCGCACCTACAATGAGCAGTTCTTC
-,TRBJ1-1,-,TRBV5-6,CASYRGLNTEAFF,TGTGCCAGCTACCGGGGGCTGAACACTGAAGCTTTCTTT
-,TRBJ2-1,-,TRBV5-4,CASSLEAPYNEQFF,TGTGCCAGCAGCTTGGAGGCACCTTACAATGAGCAGTTCTTC
-,TRBJ1-3,few,TRBV11-2,CASSLEPYHTIYF,TGTGCCAGCAGCTTAGAGCCTTACCACACCATATATTTT
-,TRBJ2-7,few,TRBV7-2,CASSPQDIYEQYF,TGTGCCAGCAGCCCGCAGGACATCTACGAGCAGTACTTC
-,TRBJ2-2,many,TRBV14,CASSRKSLVGELFF,TGTGCCAGCAGCCGTAAATCGTTGGTCGGGGAGCTGTTTTTT
-,TRBJ1-4,few,TRBV18,CASSYRANEKLFF,TGTGCCAGCTCATACAGGGCCAATGAAAAACTGTTTTTT
-,TRBJ2-3,few,TRBV27,CASRDPQADTQYF,TGTGCCAGCCGGGACCCGCAAGCCGATACGCAGTATTTT
-,TRBJ2-3,few,TRBV5-1,CASSDRGGTDTQYF,TGCGCCAGCAGCGACAGAGGGGGCACAGATACGCAGTATTTT
TRBD1,TRBJ2-7,-,TRBV6-6,CASSYSNAGGKGEQYF,TGTGCCAGCAGTTACTCGAATGCAGGGGGCAAAGGCGAGCAGTACTTC
TRBD2,TRBJ2-3,-,TRBV2,CASSLAGDPTDTQYF,TGTGCCAGCAGTTTAGCGGGGGACCCCACAGATACGCAGTATTTT
TRBD2,TRBJ2-1,few,TRBV9,CASSVGGGASYNEQFF,TGTGCCAGCAGCGTAGGCGGGGGGGCGTCCTACAATGAGCAGTTCTTC
TRBD2,TRBJ2-3,many,TRBV7-2,CASSLENLAGVSDTQYF,TGTGCCAGCAGCTTAGAAAACCTAGCGGGAGTGTCGGATACGCAGTATTTT
-,TRBJ2-7,few,TRBV25-1,CASSVGGMDYEQYF,TGTGCCAGCAGTGTAGGTGGCATGGACTACGAGCAGTACTTC
-,TRBJ2-4,few,TRBV27,CASMEGAGSKNIQYF,TGTGCCAGCATGGAGGGCGCGGGATCTAAAAACATTCAGTACTTC
-,TRBJ2-1,-,TRBV7-2,CASSTTSMPYNEQFF,TGTGCCAGCAGCACCACTAGCATGCCCTACAATGAGCAGTTCTTC
TRBD2,TRBJ2-5,-,TRBV7-2,CASSSRRGGLAPETQYF,TGTGCCAGCAGCTCCCGCCGCGGAGGACTAGCTCCAGAGACCCAGTACTTC
-,TRBJ2-7,-,TRBV6-5,CASSYLTLSRSYEQYF,TGTGCCAGCAGTTACCTCACTCTAAGCAGATCCTACGAGCAGTACTTC
-,TRBJ2-1,many,TRBV9,CASSVDKWDEQFF,TGTGCCAGCAGCGTAGACAAGTGGGATGAGCAGTTCTTC
TRBD1,TRBJ2-1,few,TRBV5-5,CASSSMTGGALGNEQFF,TGTGCCAGCAGCTCTATGACAGGGGGCGCCCTGGGGAATGAGCAGTTCTTC
-,TRBJ2-5,-,TRBV29-1,CSAGPQETQYF,TGCAGCGCCGGACCTCAAGAGACCCAGTACTTC
-,TRBJ1-3,-,TRBV28,CASSPFRDGSGNTIYF,TGTGCCAGCAGTCCCTTCCGGGACGGCTCTGGAAACACCATATATTTT
-,TRBJ2-7,-,TRBV4-2,CASSRARGSYEQYF,TGTGCCAGCAGCCGAGCAAGGGGGTCCTACGAGCAGTACTTC
-,TRBJ1-1,many,TRBV27,CASSPYRDGMVF,TGTGCCAGCAGTCCCTACAGGGATGGGATGGTCTTT
-,TRBJ1-5,few,TRBV28,CASRRLQGMGNQPQHF,TGTGCCAGCAGGCGGTTACAGGGAATGGGCAATCAGCCCCAGCATTTT
-,TRBJ2-3,few,TRBV4-3,CASSQDVYTDTQYF,TGCGCCAGCAGCCAAGACGTCTATACAGATACGCAGTATTTT